The clone carrying this T cell receptor (beta chain) occurred once. The ends lost 3 bases at V and 0 bases at J; junction bases unmatched: 10. This CDR3 region has 19 residues. The germline V gene encodes CDR1 LNHDA and CDR2 SQIVND (reference sequence). The source of the sample is a study of blood T cell repertoires in COVID-19. TCRdb's copy holds only in-frame clones and misses some; the assay was immunoSEQ multiplex PCR. This sample yields 310,000 or so clones, of which roughly 87% are seen a single time; just over 9.5% belongs to the top ten. Sequenced sample: peripheral blood. V gene TRBV19 combines with J gene TRBJ2-6; 8 nucleotides match TRBD1. This TCR came from a man aged 25 to 45 with COVID-19, enrolled during active disease. CDR3 bases: TGTGCCAGTAGTATGGACTTGACAGGGGCCTTCTCTGGGGCCAACGTCCTGACTTTC. Amino acids: CASSMDLTGAFSGANVLTF.